Below are 9 T cell receptor beta chains sequenced from a single sample in a study of shared T cell receptors in the human thymus (dated by TCRdb to 2020 to 2023). The method behind the library was the immunoSEQ multiplex PCR assay. This immuneACCESS table, as held by TCRdb, lists in-frame sequences with V and J called but not all clones. Of the missing ones, under half trace to an unresolved V gene in checked studies; the others have no known cause. For this sample the table gives some 700,000 clones, of which 75% to 90% were detected only once. Of the sample, around 0.01% is held by the ten largest clones. A further study also used this sample, focusing on human thymus T cells.

Sequenced material: thymocytes. All receptors derive from a girl in the first two years of life with a congenital heart defect. Donor details come from another sample of the same person, matched by shared clones.

A note on this clone: Other DNA sequences in this sample translate to the same CDR3. The chain couples TRBV27 to TRBJ2-7; the match to TRBD2 covers 7 bases. CDR1 is MNHEY and CDR2 is SMNVEV in the germline V gene (reference sequence). The CDR3 runs 16 residues. The V and J ends lost 2 bases and 3 bases, in that order; junction bases with no gene match: 10. CDR3 amino acids: CASSLGGGSGSYEQYF. The CDR3 bases are TGTGCCAGCAGTTTAGGGGGAGGGAGCGGAAGCTACGAGCAGTACTTC.

CDR3 nucleotides: TGTGCCAGCAGCCGGAGAGACAGCACTGAAGCTTTCTTT. Translated, it gives CASSRRDSTEAFF. V usage is TRBV7-2 and J usage is TRBJ1-1; maybe TRBD1 (5 bases). The CDR3 has 13 amino acids. V was shortened by 5 bases and J by 4 bases, with 11 bases between the two germline ends. Germline V gives CDR1 SGHTA, CDR2 FQGNSA.

The rearrangement uses TRBV28 and TRBJ1-4; D not certain. This CDR3 spans 15 amino acids. Germline assignment: CDR1 MDHEN and CDR2 SYDVKM. With 3 bases removed from V and 8 bases from J, the gap between germline ends came to 16 bases. This CDR3 is CASSFPPNRGEKLFF. The CDR3, as DNA: TGTGCCAGCAGTTTTCCGCCGAACCGGGGAGAAAAACTGTTTTTT.

This chain joins TRBV6-5 and TRBJ1-2; D remains unclear. Deletions cut 7 bases from V and 6 bases from J, with 18 bases between. Germline V gene data show CDR1 as MNHEY and CDR2 as SVGAGI. The CDR3 spans 14 residues. The CDR3 region is CASTTRPTRNGYTF. The DNA of the CDR3 is TGTGCCAGCACCACACGTCCAACTAGGAATGGCTACACCTTC.

There are a few counts of this clone. The chain recombines TRBV6-1 with TRBJ1-5, with TRBD1 identical over 9 bases. Germline V gene sequence: CDR1 MNHNS, CDR2 SASEGT. CDR3 length: 16 amino acids. Trimming cost V 4 bases and J 9 bases; bases outside gene matches: 13. This chain's CDR3 is CASSGARTGVERPQHF. In nucleotides, the CDR3 is TGTGCCAGCAGTGGGGCCCGGACAGGGGTCGAGCGGCCCCAGCATTTT.

The V call is TRBV28, the J call TRBJ1-1, with a tentative D call TRBD1 (5 bases). Germline CDR1 is MDHEN and CDR2 is SYDVKM. CDR3 length: 20 amino acids. V lost 4 bases, J lost 0 bases, and 27 bases lay in between. The CDR3 here is CASSSIYSWTSGVMNTEAFF. The CDR3 DNA is TGTGCCAGCAGTTCCATATATTCCTGGACCTCGGGGGTCATGAACACTGAAGCTTTCTTT.

This chain connects TRBV6-6 to TRBJ2-7, with 9 bases matching TRBD1. CDR1 is MNHNY, CDR2 SVGAGI, per germline (reference sequence). CDR3 length equals 14 residues. V was clipped by 6 bases and J by 6 bases; unmatched bases: 9. The CDR3 here is CASSTGTGLPEQYF. CDR3 bases: TGTGCCAGCAGCACCGGGACAGGGTTGCCCGAGCAGTACTTC.

This clone occurred once. J is TRBJ2-7 and V is TRBV18; tentatively, D is TRBD2 (5 bases). V lost 1 base and J 2 bases, leaving 15 bases between the germline ends. The CDR3 totals 16 residues. The V gene's germline CDR1 is KGHSH and CDR2 LQKENI. In DNA, the CDR3 is TGTGCCAGCTCACCACAGGGCGGGCCCACCCCCTACGAGCAGTACTTC. As protein: CASSPQGGPTPYEQYF.

The chain is built from TRBV4-1 and TRBJ1-1; D is unclear. V lost 0 bases to trimming and J lost 3 bases, with 5 bases between them. CDR3 length: 13 amino acids. In germline, CDR1 is MGHRA, CDR2 YSYEKL. CDR3 DNA: TGCGCCAGCAGCCAAGAGGGAGACACTGAAGCTTTCTTT. Its translation: CASSQEGDTEAFF.